This T cell receptor beta chain is drawn from a study of early T cells in non-severe SARS-CoV-2 infection. Looking at the study overall: Alpha and beta chains were unpaired, from unsorted whole-blood bulk RNA. Study observations and caveats: Comparison of clonotypes with VDJdb favored anti-spike CD8 responses while missing private and CD4 specificities.

V lost 1 base and J lost 5, with 18 bases in between. The CDR3 contains 17 residues. Germline CDR1 and CDR2: SGHAT and FQNNGV. This clonotype was detected many times. Its antigen is currently unknown. Unique molecular identifiers were affixed to single, distinct cDNA molecules. One entry per CDR3 protein results from TCRdb running MiXCR on the 5' RACE reads. The data show tens of thousands of distinct CDR3 sequences, approximately 12% seen once. The V gene is TRBV11-2, the J gene TRBJ2-1; D possibly corresponds to TRBD2 (7 bases). Sequences were obtained from whole blood. The TCR comes from an adult who was a healthcare worker with PCR-confirmed SARS-CoV-2 infection or an uninfected control (not recorded which). In DNA form, the CDR3 reads TGTGCCAGCAGCTTAGCGTCCCGGGGGGCCTACAACAATGAGCAGTTCTTC. This gives the protein CASSLASRGAYNNEQFF. Filled out from reference TRBV11-2 and TRBJ2-1, the complete variable domain reads EAGVAQSPRYKIIEKRQSVAFWCNPISGHATLYWYQQILGQGPKLLIQFQNNGVVDDSQLPKDRFSAERLKGVDSTLKIQPAKLEDSAVYLCASSLASRGAYNNEQFFGPGTRLTVL.